This paragraph reports one T cell receptor (beta chain). Per the study methods: Reference gene primer amplification in the assay estimated nucleated cell counts. Sequencing was performed with immunoSEQ multiplex PCR; in TCRdb, only in-frame clones are kept and a portion is missing. The DNA gave D and trimming, while V, J and clone size come from that table. The sample includes about 14,000 clones, about 92% of them seen just once. This CDR3 is 14 amino acids long. Germline V gene lookup returns CDR1 SGHRS and CDR2 YFSETQ. V gave up 0 bases and J gave up 2 bases, with 9 bases separating them. These data come from a study of blood T cell repertoires in COVID-19.

The TCR originated in a human donor in a cohort sampled during active COVID-19. The sample consisted of peripheral blood. The chain employs TRBV5-1 and TRBJ2-7; tentative D call: TRBD1 (6 bases). The CDR3, as DNA: TGCGCCAGCAGCTTGGGAGGGGGAACCTACGAGCAGTACTTC. This gives the protein CASSLGGGTYEQYF.